These 31 T cell receptor beta chains originate from one sample sequenced in a study of blood T cell repertoires in COVID-19. Data came from immunoSEQ multiplex PCR; TCRdb stores just in-frame clones and leaves some out. The data hold some 210,000 clones, with over 80% observed a single time. Specimen: PBMCs or T cells enriched from blood (not recorded which). All receptors come from a man between 18 and 35 years old with acute COVID-19.

The rearrangement links TRBV6-6 to TRBJ2-7; D possibly corresponds to TRBD2 (5 bases). The CDR3 length is 16 residues. Germline loops: CDR1 MNHNY, CDR2 SVGAGI (reference sequence). V was trimmed by 6 bases and J by 4 bases, leaving 22 bases between them. CDR3 sequence reads: CASRPPTRNRGYEQYF. CDR3 in DNA: TGTGCCAGCAGGCCCCCCACTCGCAACCGGGGTTACGAGCAGTACTTC.

J is TRBJ2-7 and V is TRBV11-2; 7 bases are a match to TRBD1. This CDR3 spans 16 amino acids. The junction had 8 bases not matched to a gene; V was cut back by 3 bases and J by 0 bases. From germline, CDR1 is SGHAT and CDR2 FQNNGV. CDR3 DNA: TGTGCCAGCAGCTTTATGACAGGGAGCAGCTCCTACGAGCAGTACTTC. Its protein product is CASSFMTGSSSYEQYF.

The chain uses TRBV4-2 and TRBJ2-3; TRBD2 aligns across 8 bases. This CDR3 comprises 17 residues. V was pared by 0 bases and J by 4 bases, with 9 bases of the junction left unmatched. Germline loops: CDR1 LGHNA, CDR2 YNFKEQ. CDR3 sequence: CASSQEKAGAVADTQYF. In DNA form, the CDR3 reads TGTGCCAGCAGCCAAGAAAAAGCGGGAGCGGTGGCAGATACGCAGTATTTT.

The chain has TRBV3-1 (or the pseudogene TRBV3-2) and TRBJ1-1; D perhaps matches TRBD1 (5 bases). The CDR3 loop spans 13 amino acids. V was trimmed by 5 bases and J by 8 bases, leaving 15 bases between them. CDR1 LGHDT and CDR2 YNNKEL come from the germline V gene (reference sequence). The CDR3 nucleotides are TGTGCCAGCAGCTCCGAGGCGGGGGAAGAAGCTTTCTTT. Translated: CASSSEAGEEAFF.

This chain joins TRBV11-1 and TRBJ2-7; TRBD2 is a possible D gene (6 bases). Trimming pared 7 bases from V and 7 bases from J, leaving 11 bases between. The CDR3 totals 11 residues. Germline values: CDR1 SGHAT, CDR2 FQDESV (reference sequence). The CDR3 DNA follows: TGTGCCAGCACTATGGGACTGGAGCAGTACTTC. Amino acids: CASTMGLEQYF.

This chain links TRBV11-3 with TRBJ2-7; TRBD2 agrees at 11 bases. This CDR3 is built from 15 residues. Losses at the gene ends were 5 bases for V and 5 bases for J; bases not matched to a gene: 8. Germline lookup yields CDR1 SGHNT and CDR2 YENEEA. CDR3 bases: TGTGCCAGCAGCCCTAGACTAGCGGGATTGGACGAGCAGTACTTC. Protein sequence: CASSPRLAGLDEQYF.

This clone is a singleton in its sample. The V gene is TRBV11-2, the J gene TRBJ1-2; maybe TRBD1 (5 bases). Trimming shortened V by 1 base and J by 0 bases, and 12 bases separated the two germline ends. The CDR3 contains 16 residues. Germline-derived CDR1 and CDR2 are SGHAT and FQNNGV. The CDR3 nucleotides are TGTGCCAGCAGCTTAGTGACAGAAGATCCTAACTATGGCTACACCTTC. Encoded protein: CASSLVTEDPNYGYTF.

CDR3 in amino acids: CASNKGDRGTEAFF. CDR3 coding DNA: TGTGCCAGCAATAAGGGGGACAGGGGAACTGAAGCTTTCTTT. The V call is TRBV27, the J call TRBJ1-1; 10 bases line up with TRBD1. This CDR3 region has 14 residues. Germline CDR1 and CDR2: MNHEY and SMNVEV (reference sequence). With 7 bases clipped from V and 5 bases from J, the junction kept 7 bases outside the gene matches.

This chain connects TRBV11-2 to TRBJ2-1; 7 bases are a match to TRBD2. J gave up 14 bases and V 5 bases, and 6 bases lay outside the gene matches. Germline V gene lookup returns CDR1 SGHAT and CDR2 FQNNGV. The CDR3 length is 11 residues. CDR3 in amino acids: CASSDTSVKFF. The DNA for the CDR3 is TGTGCCAGCAGCGATACTAGCGTTAAGTTCTTC.

The chain carries TRBV13 and TRBJ2-5; D ambiguous. Trimming left V 6 bases short and J 4 bases short, with 12 bases between. The length of the CDR3 is 13 residues. In germline, CDR1 is PRHDT, CDR2 FYEKMQ (reference sequence). CDR3 loop: CASSLGSIETQYF. Here the CDR3 DNA reads TGTGCCAGCAGTCTCGGTTCAATAGAGACCCAGTACTTC.

The rearrangement uses TRBV11-2 and TRBJ2-5, with D tentatively TRBD2 (6 bases). With 5 bases removed from V and 3 bases from J, the gap between germline ends came to 13 bases. This CDR3 comprises 14 residues. The V gene's germline CDR1 is SGHAT and CDR2 FQNNGV. The CDR3 sequence is CASSLGLREETQYF. In DNA form, the CDR3 reads TGTGCCAGCAGCCTGGGACTGAGGGAAGAGACCCAGTACTTC.

The count of this clone is one. This chain connects TRBV19 to TRBJ2-1, with 10 bases aligning to TRBD2. Per germline, CDR1 LNHDA and CDR2 SQIVND (reference sequence). This CDR3 contains 15 residues. V trimming: 5 bases; J trimming: 4 bases; junction bases outside the gene matches: 5. The CDR3 nucleotides read TGTGCCAGTAGTGAACTAGCGGGATTATACAATGAGCAGTTCTTC. This encodes CASSELAGLYNEQFF.

This clone was found a few times. The chain recombines TRBV28 with TRBJ2-3; 7 bases are a match to TRBD2. Germline V gives CDR1 MDHEN, CDR2 SYDVKM. This CDR3 comprises 16 residues. Trimming at V came to 5 bases and at J to 4 bases, leaving 12 bases not matched to a gene. In nucleotides, the CDR3 is TGTGCCAGCAGTCGCCTGGGGGGGGAGAGGGCAGATACGCAGTATTTT. Its protein is CASSRLGGERADTQYF. Combining the CDR3 with reference TRBV28 and TRBJ2-3 gives the whole variable domain DVKVTQSSRYLVKRTGEKVFLECVQDMDHENMFWYRQDPGLGLRLIYFSYDVKMKEKGDIPEGYSVSREKKERFSLILESASTNQTSMYLCASSRLGGERADTQYFGPGTRLTVL.

The V and J genes are TRBV4-1 and TRBJ1-5; 10 bases line up with TRBD1. Germline CDR1 MGHRA, CDR2 YSYEKL. Germline trimming cut 6 bases from V and 9 bases from J; bases unmatched to any gene: 8. This CDR3 is built from 14 residues. CDR3 protein: CASRTGQGISPQHF. In nucleotides, the CDR3 is TGCGCCAGCAGGACGGGACAGGGGATCTCGCCCCAGCATTTT.

A single count supports this clone. The V gene is TRBV27, the J gene TRBJ2-7, with 7 bases fitting TRBD1. With V trimmed by 5 bases and J by 3 bases, 13 bases remained unmatched. From germline, CDR1 is MNHEY and CDR2 SMNVEV (reference sequence). The CDR3 contains 16 residues. The chain's CDR3 is CASSLSTGLRIYEQYF. For the CDR3, the DNA is TGTGCCAGCAGTCTTTCGACAGGGTTACGTATCTACGAGCAGTACTTC.

This chain links TRBV25-1 with TRBJ2-2; maybe TRBD1 (6 bases). Germline values: CDR1 MGHDK, CDR2 SYGVNS. With 6 bases removed from V and 0 bases from J, the gap between germline ends came to 11 bases. There are 15 residues in the CDR3. CDR3 sequence reads: CASRADSTNTGELFF. The CDR3 DNA sequence: TGTGCCAGCAGGGCGGACAGTACGAACACCGGGGAGCTGTTTTTT.

The CDR3 region has the DNA TGTGCCAGCAGTACCCAAACAGGGGGAATGGACGAGCAGTACTTC. Protein product: CASSTQTGGMDEQYF. V and J are TRBV28 and TRBJ2-7; 8 bases agree with TRBD1. Germline loops: CDR1 MDHEN, CDR2 SYDVKM. The CDR3 runs 15 residues. V trimming: 5 bases; J trimming: 5 bases; junction bases outside the gene matches: 11. The full variable domain, its missing parts supplied by reference TRBV28 and TRBJ2-7, is DVKVTQSSRYLVKRTGEKVFLECVQDMDHENMFWYRQDPGLGLRLIYFSYDVKMKEKGDIPEGYSVSREKKERFSLILESASTNQTSMYLCASSTQTGGMDEQYFGPGTRLTVT.

This chain connects TRBV4-1 to TRBJ2-1; D might be TRBD1 (5 bases). Trimming shortened V by 4 bases and J by 2 bases, and 12 bases separated the two germline ends. CDR1 is MGHRA and CDR2 is YSYEKL in the germline V gene. This CDR3 comprises 15 residues. Here the CDR3 reads CASSRSTTAYNEQFF. DNA of the CDR3: TGCGCCAGCAGCCGCTCGACGACAGCCTACAATGAGCAGTTCTTC.

This chain joins TRBV5-1 and TRBJ1-1; 9 nucleotides agree with TRBD1. The CDR3 has 15 residues. Germline loops: CDR1 SGHRS, CDR2 YFSETQ. Trimming cost V 2 bases and J 11 bases; bases outside gene matches: 13. CDR3 bases: TGCGCCAGCAGCTTAAAAAAGGGAACACAGGGGGCTGCTTTCTTT. This encodes CASSLKKGTQGAAFF.

V gene TRBV5-1 combines with J gene TRBJ2-7, with D possibly TRBD2 on 5 matching bases. CDR1 is SGHRS, CDR2 YFSETQ, per germline. V was cut by 4 bases and J by 2 bases, with 16 bases left in between. The CDR3 is 15 amino acids. CDR3 in amino acids: CASSAPEREPYEQYF. The CDR3, as DNA: TGCGCCAGCAGCGCCCCGGAGAGGGAACCCTACGAGCAGTACTTC.

The chain is built from TRBV7-8 and TRBJ2-1, with 9 bases fitting TRBD2. Trimming took 6 bases from V and 8 from J; bases not matched to a gene: 14. This CDR3 spans 16 amino acids. The germline V gene has CDR1 SGHVS and CDR2 FQNEAQ. The CDR3 DNA follows: TGTGCCAGCAGACATATAGCGGGAGAAGGGCCGTATGAGCAGTTCTTC. Amino acids: CASRHIAGEGPYEQFF.

This clone came up once. This sample also contains other DNA sequences that code for the same CDR3. This chain connects TRBV30 to TRBJ2-7; D gene unclear. This CDR3 is built from 11 residues. Germline CDR1 and CDR2: GTSNPN and SVGIG (reference sequence). V was cut by 2 bases and J by 2 bases, with 4 bases left in between. This CDR3 is CAWSSAYEQYF. In DNA form, the CDR3 reads TGTGCCTGGAGTTCAGCCTACGAGCAGTACTTC.

This clone has only one observation. The DNA for the CDR3 is TGCGCCAGCAGCCCCGGGGTCACCGGGGAGCTGTTTTTT. Residues: CASSPGVTGELFF. V and J are TRBV4-3 and TRBJ2-2; a possible D gene is TRBD2 (5 bases). Germline V gives CDR1 LGHNA, CDR2 YSLEER. The CDR3 sequence is 13 residues long. V shed 4 bases and J shed 4 bases, with 7 bases lying between them.

The rearrangement joins TRBV7-2 to TRBJ2-3; 8 bases are a match to TRBD2. Per germline, CDR1 SGHTA and CDR2 FQGNSA. The junction had 11 bases not matched to a gene; V was cut back by 4 bases and J by 5 bases. The CDR3 covers 16 residues. Written as DNA, the CDR3 is TGTGCCAGCAGCTCCGTTCGGGGCGGGAGGAGAGATACGCAGTATTTT. Its translation is CASSSVRGGRRDTQYF.

This sequence joins TRBV5-6 and TRBJ2-7; TRBD1 aligns across 7 bases. After removal of 2 bases from V and 1 base from J, the junction contained 9 bases not matched to a gene. The CDR3 is 16 amino acids. Germline V lookup: CDR1 SGHDT, CDR2 YYEEEE. For the CDR3, the DNA is TGTGCCAGCAGCTTTGGGCTGGGGACAGCGTCCTACGAGCAGTACTTC. It codes for CASSFGLGTASYEQYF.

The V and J genes are TRBV10-1 and TRBJ1-1; D is unresolved. V dropped 3 bases and J dropped 4 bases, with 6 bases sitting between them. The CDR3 spans 12 residues. Germline loops: CDR1 WNHNN, CDR2 SYGVQD (reference sequence). The CDR3 bases are TGCGCCAGCAGTGATTCATTCACTGAAGCTTTCTTT. This encodes CASSDSFTEAFF.

V gene TRBV18 combines with J gene TRBJ2-1, with 9 bases matching TRBD2. The germline V gene has CDR1 KGHSH and CDR2 LQKENI. This CDR3 has 15 amino acids. With 2 bases clipped from V and 10 bases from J, the junction kept 9 bases outside the gene matches. The CDR3 protein is CASSPSRTSEIEQFF. CDR3 coding DNA: TGTGCCAGCTCACCAAGCAGGACTAGCGAGATAGAGCAGTTCTTC.

This clone appeared a single time. The V call is TRBV27, the J call TRBJ2-2, with 10 bases lining up with TRBD2. The CDR3 consists of 18 residues. After removal of 1 base from V and 3 bases from J, the junction contained 8 bases not matched to a gene. The germline gives CDR1 MNHEY, CDR2 SMNVEV (reference sequence). CDR3 in amino acids: CASSLLASGSEDTGELFF. The CDR3 region has the DNA TGTGCCAGCAGTTTATTGGCTAGCGGGAGTGAGGACACCGGGGAGCTGTTTTTT.

The chain is built from TRBV24-1 and TRBJ1-1; perhaps TRBD1 as D (5 bases). CDR3 length equals 13 residues. Germline V gene lookup returns CDR1 KGHDR and CDR2 SFDVKD. Trimming stripped 9 bases from V and 1 base from J, with 11 bases between. CDR3 sequence (DNA): TGTGCCACCCGCGGGGGTACGAACACTGAAGCTTTCTTT. Translating gives CATRGGTNTEAFF.

This chain connects TRBV6-5 to TRBJ2-2; D is perhaps TRBD2 (6 bases). This CDR3 has 16 residues. Germline CDR1 MNHEY, CDR2 SVGAGI. V was clipped by 2 bases and J by 2 bases, with 12 bases between them. CDR3 nucleotides: TGTGCCAGCAGTTACACGGGGGTTATCAACACCGGGGAGCTGTTTTTT. It codes for CASSYTGVINTGELFF.

This sequence joins TRBV27 and TRBJ2-2, with 8 bases that match TRBD1. The V segment lost 5 bases and the J segment 4 bases; nucleotides outside the gene matches: 12. Germline CDR1 and CDR2: MNHEY and SMNVEV (reference sequence). This CDR3 has 17 residues. CDR3 sequence: CASSHFGQGASTGELFF. The CDR3 nucleotides are TGTGCCAGCAGTCACTTCGGGCAGGGGGCTAGCACCGGGGAGCTGTTTTTT.